The 11 T cell receptor beta chains below were found in one sample sequenced in a study of blood T cell repertoires in COVID-19. Sequencing was performed with immunoSEQ multiplex PCR; in TCRdb, only in-frame clones are kept and a portion is missing. This table has 100,000 to 150,000 clones, 75% to 90% appearing once. Sequencing was performed on peripheral blood. The origin of the receptors is a man between 45 and 60 years old with active or convalescent COVID-19.

This clone was seen once. J is TRBJ2-6 and V is TRBV10-1; weak D call: TRBD1 (5 bases). Germline V gene sequence: CDR1 WNHNN, CDR2 SYGVQD (reference sequence). This CDR3 region has 15 residues. The V and J ends lost 4 bases and 0 bases respectively, with 7 bases between them. In DNA, the CDR3 is TGCGCCAGCAGTGGACAGATCTCTGGGGCCAACGTCCTGACTTTC. It specifies CASSGQISGANVLTF.

V is TRBV2 and J is TRBJ1-5; the D is unclear. V was cut by 7 bases and J by 4 bases, with 17 bases left in between. Germline lookup yields CDR1 SNHLY and CDR2 FYNNEI. This CDR3 has 15 amino acids. Here the CDR3 DNA reads TGTGCCAGCAATACTAGGCGGGCAAGAAATCAGCCCCAGCATTTT. Its translation: CASNTRRARNQPQHF.

J is TRBJ1-1 and V is TRBV19, with 7 bases identical to TRBD1. V shed 5 bases and J 3 bases; nucleotides not matched to a gene: 6. The germline V gene has CDR1 LNHDA and CDR2 SQIVND (reference sequence). The CDR3 contains 14 residues. CDR3 sequence reads: CASSVTTGDTEAFF. As DNA, the CDR3 is TGTGCCAGTAGTGTGACCACAGGGGACACTGAAGCTTTCTTT.

The table lists this clone with a count of one. The rearrangement links TRBV28 to TRBJ2-1; 10 bases map to TRBD1. V dropped 7 bases and J dropped 7; count of bases not matched to a gene: 13. The CDR3 has 16 residues. Germline assignment: CDR1 MDHEN and CDR2 SYDVKM. CDR3 nucleotides: TGTGCCAGCAACTCCCAGGGACAGGGGATTTATAATGAGCAGTTCTTC. This encodes CASNSQGQGIYNEQFF.

The chain couples TRBV19 to TRBJ1-5; D not resolved. The germline V and J ends were trimmed by 7 bases and 2 bases, with 12 bases remaining between them. CDR3 length equals 14 residues. Germline V lookup: CDR1 LNHDA, CDR2 SQIVND (reference sequence). The DNA of the CDR3 is TGTGCCAGTACGGGAGCGGTCGGCAATCAGCCCCAGCATTTT. It yields the protein CASTGAVGNQPQHF.

V gene TRBV5-1 combines with J gene TRBJ2-5; D is perhaps TRBD1 (6 bases). The V gene's germline CDR1 is SGHRS and CDR2 YFSETQ. V was clipped by 3 bases and J by 5 bases, with 14 bases between them. CDR3 length: 14 amino acids. The CDR3 coding sequence is TGCGCCAGCAGCTCCAGTCAGGGGAGCGAGACCCAGTACTTC. Translated: CASSSSQGSETQYF.

This CDR3 is CASSQAGGPYEQYF. In nucleotides, the CDR3 is TGTGCCAGCAGCCAAGCGGGAGGGCCGTACGAGCAGTACTTC. The chain joins TRBV3-1 (or the pseudogene TRBV3-2) to TRBJ2-7; 8 bases line up with TRBD2. The CDR3 is 14 residues long. CDR1 LGHDT and CDR2 YNNKEL come from the germline V gene (reference sequence). Losses at the gene ends were 1 base for V and 4 bases for J; bases not matched to a gene: 3.

For the CDR3, the DNA is TGCGCCAGCAGCCAAGCTTCCCGTCAAGAGACCCAGTACTTC. It codes for CASSQASRQETQYF. The V gene is TRBV4-1, the J gene TRBJ2-5; D not certain. Germline CDR1 and CDR2: MGHRA and YSYEKL. CDR3 size: 14 residues. V lost 1 base to trimming and J lost 2 bases, with 8 bases between them.

The CDR3 nucleotides are TGTGCCAGCCGCTCCTTCGGGTCAACTAATGAAAAACTGTTTTTT. It specifies CASRSFGSTNEKLFF. The J gene is TRBJ1-4, the V gene TRBV6-5; D is uncertain. This CDR3 region has 15 residues. The germline gives CDR1 MNHEY, CDR2 SVGAGI. Trimming removed 8 bases at V and 0 bases at J, with 13 bases between.

The gene calls are TRBV6-5 and TRBJ2-5; 10 positions match TRBD1. V shed 6 bases, J shed 5 bases, and the junction held 9 bases outside the gene matches. Germline CDR1 and CDR2: MNHEY and SVGAGI. This CDR3 is built from 15 residues. The CDR3 sequence: CASSKGQGYFETQYF. Written as DNA, the CDR3 is TGTGCCAGCAGCAAGGGACAGGGGTATTTTGAGACCCAGTACTTC.

The CDR3 DNA reads TGTGCCAGCAGCGGGACAGGGTTGAACATTCAGTACTTC. The encoded protein is CASSGTGLNIQYF. This chain connects TRBV2 to TRBJ2-4, with TRBD1 matching over 9 bases. The CDR3 length is 13 residues. Unmatched junction bases numbered 4, after V lost 6 bases and J lost 7 bases. Germline CDR1 SNHLY, CDR2 FYNNEI.